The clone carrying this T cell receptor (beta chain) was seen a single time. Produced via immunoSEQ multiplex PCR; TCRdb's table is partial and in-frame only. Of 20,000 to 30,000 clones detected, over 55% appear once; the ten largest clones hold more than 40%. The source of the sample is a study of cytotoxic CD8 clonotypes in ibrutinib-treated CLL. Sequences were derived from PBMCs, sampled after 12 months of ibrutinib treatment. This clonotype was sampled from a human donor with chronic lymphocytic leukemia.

In nucleotides, the CDR3 is TGTGCCAGCCGTGAGGGTGACACCATATATTTT. Residues: CASREGDTIYF. The chain is built from TRBV6-5 and TRBJ1-3; D gene uncertain. CDR1 and CDR2 from the germline V gene are MNHEY and SVGAGI. This CDR3 comprises 11 residues. With 8 bases removed from V and 8 bases from J, the gap between germline ends came to 10 bases.